A selection of T cell receptor beta chains follows, all from one sample in a study of regulatory T cells in long-lasting Graves disease. TCRdb processed the multiplex PCR reads anew with MiXCR; each CDR3 protein has one entry. The sample lists approximately 560,000 distinct CDR3 sequences, about 16% occurring once. These data were likewise used in another study, on T cells in Graves' hyperthyroidism and ophthalmopathy.

The sequenced sample was peripheral blood mononuclear cells (PBMCs), obtained at new diagnosis, from a patient treated with antithyroid drugs. The receptors stem from a man between 18 and 35 years old with Graves disease. Each CDR3 is given with its conserved first and last residue. The D gene is left open where the match is weak. A clone size is listed for some rows: how often the clone was seen (once, few, many), or a class if it is expanded.

>TRBD2|TRBJ2-7|few|TRBV2
CASSEGGRFNEQYF
TGTGCCAGCAGTGAAGGCGGGAGATTCAACGAGCAGTACTTC
>TRBD1|TRBJ2-3|many|TRBV28
CASSSTGGADTQYF
TGTGCCAGCAGTTCGACAGGGGGCGCAGATACGCAGTATTTT
>TRBD2|TRBJ2-1|NA|TRBV4-2
CASSQEGGGRANEQFF
TGTGCCAGCAGCCAAGAAGGGGGCGGGAGGGCCAATGAGCAGTTCTTC
>NA|TRBJ2-3|many|TRBV20-1
CSAQVTDTQYF
TGCAGTGCTCAAGTCACAGATACGCAGTATTTT
>NA|TRBJ1-6|NA|TRBV5-1
CASSLKPRDTNSPLHF
TGCGCCAGCAGCTTAAAACCCCGGGACACAAACTCACCCCTCCACTTT
>NA|TRBJ2-1|many|TRBV2
CASSEGRSSYNEQFF
TGTGCCAGCAGTGAAGGGAGGAGCTCCTACAATGAGCAGTTCTTC
>NA|TRBJ2-1|NA|TRBV12-3/TRBV12-4
CASSLLLAGEQFF
TGTGCCAGCAGTTTATTGCTAGCTGGTGAGCAGTTCTTC
>TRBD1|TRBJ2-5|many|TRBV12-3/TRBV12-4
CASSLIGGLHQETQYF
TGTGCCAGCAGTTTAATAGGGGGCCTCCACCAAGAGACCCAGTACTTC
>NA|TRBJ2-3|many|TRBV27
CASSSRTERDLASSDTQYF
TGTGCCAGCAGTTCAAGGACGGAGAGGGACCTCGCGTCGTCAGATACGCAGTATTTT
>NA|TRBJ2-7|NA|TRBV11-2
CASSPLTAGHEQYF
TGTGCCAGCAGCCCTCTGACGGCGGGCCACGAGCAGTACTTC
>TRBD1|TRBJ2-7|few|TRBV20-1
CSASLVDRGSYEQYF
TGCAGTGCTAGCCTGGTGGACAGGGGGTCCTACGAGCAGTACTTC
>NA|TRBJ2-5|few|TRBV28
CASRPMGVQETQYF
TGTGCCAGCAGGCCCATGGGGGTCCAAGAGACCCAGTACTTC
>NA|TRBJ2-7|many|TRBV12-3/TRBV12-4
CASSSAAYYEQYF
TGTGCCAGCAGTTCCGCAGCCTACTACGAGCAGTACTTC
>TRBD1|TRBJ1-5|many|TRBV30
CAWGGQGRNQPQHF
TGTGCCTGGGGGGGACAGGGCCGAAATCAGCCCCAGCATTTT
>NA|TRBJ1-1|few|TRBV9
CASSPKVTKNTEAFF
TGTGCCAGCAGCCCTAAGGTCACCAAGAACACTGAAGCTTTCTTT
>TRBD1|TRBJ1-1|NA|TRBV28
CASTDRVGAFF
TGTGCCAGTACCGACAGGGTCGGGGCTTTCTTT
>NA|TRBJ1-1|many|TRBV6-2/TRBV6-3
CASSRDATNTEAFF
TGTGCCAGCAGTCGGGACGCAACGAACACTGAAGCTTTCTTT
>TRBD2|TRBJ2-1|few|TRBV10-1
CASSETDSGSEQFF
TGCGCCAGCAGTGAAACCGATAGCGGGAGCGAGCAGTTCTTC
>NA|TRBJ2-7|NA|TRBV19
CASSKGLSYEQYF
TGTGCCAGTAGCAAGGGGTTGTCCTACGAGCAGTACTTC
>TRBD1|TRBJ2-1|many|TRBV6-1
CASTRDRAYNEQFF
TGTGCCAGCACCCGGGACAGGGCGTACAATGAGCAGTTCTTC
>NA|TRBJ2-1|many|TRBV28
CASSLTLLGANEQFF
TGTGCCAGCAGTTTAACCCTCCTGGGAGCCAATGAGCAGTTCTTC
>TRBD2|TRBJ2-2|NA|TRBV28
CASTPGGAVGGELFF
TGTGCCAGCACCCCCGGGGGGGCAGTGGGCGGGGAGCTGTTTTTT
>NA|TRBJ2-7|many|TRBV20-1
CSARDEIGYEQYF
TGCAGTGCTAGGGACGAAATAGGGTACGAGCAGTACTTC
>NA|TRBJ1-1|many|TRBV2
CASSEQHNTEAFF
TGTGCCAGCAGTGAACAACATAACACTGAAGCTTTCTTT
>TRBD1|TRBJ1-5|few|TRBV9
CASSPGTDSQPQHF
TGTGCCAGCAGCCCTGGGACAGATTCTCAGCCCCAGCATTTT
>NA|TRBJ2-2|many|TRBV7-2
CASSRGGGRVNTGELFF
TGTGCCAGCAGCCGAGGTGGCGGCCGGGTGAACACCGGGGAGCTGTTTTTT
>TRBD2|TRBJ2-1|many|TRBV18
CASSPRGLADNEQFF
TGTGCCAGCTCACCACGGGGACTAGCAGACAATGAGCAGTTCTTC
>TRBD2|TRBJ2-5|many|TRBV20-1
CSARGDLAGFQETQYF
TGCAGTGCTAGAGGCGATTTAGCGGGGTTCCAAGAGACCCAGTACTTC
>NA|TRBJ2-3|once|TRBV6-2/TRBV6-3
CASSEGGFTDTQYF
TGTGCCAGCAGTGAAGGTGGTTTCACAGATACGCAGTATTTT
>NA|TRBJ1-5|few|TRBV30
CAWKSGGPNQPQHF
TGTGCCTGGAAGAGTGGGGGACCCAATCAGCCCCAGCATTTT
>TRBD2|TRBJ2-3|few|TRBV5-5
CASSFIAGGATDTQYF
TGTGCCAGCAGCTTCATTGCGGGGGGGGCAACAGATACGCAGTATTTT
>NA|TRBJ1-5|NA|TRBV28
CASSFIRETGNQPQHF
TGTGCCAGCAGTTTTATTCGGGAGACGGGCAATCAGCCCCAGCATTTT
>NA|TRBJ2-7|NA|TRBV20-1
CSARVGTTYEQYF
TGCAGTGCTAGAGTAGGGACAACGTACGAGCAGTACTTC
>NA|TRBJ1-2|NA|TRBV9
CASSPNPDGRYGYTF
TGTGCCAGCAGCCCGAACCCAGACGGTAGATATGGCTACACCTTC
>TRBD1|TRBJ1-4|many|TRBV20-1
CSAGPRTGSNEKLFF
TGCAGTGCTGGGCCCCGGACAGGAAGTAATGAAAAACTGTTTTTT
>NA|TRBJ1-1|few|TRBV7-9
CASSLATGYSVNTEAFF
TGTGCCAGCAGCTTAGCGACAGGTTATTCGGTAAACACTGAAGCTTTCTTT
>NA|TRBJ2-5|NA|TRBV29-1
CSVVRDQETQYF
TGCAGCGTCGTGCGGGACCAAGAGACCCAGTACTTC
>TRBD2|TRBJ2-1|few|TRBV6-1
CAAGGGYNEQFF
TGTGCCGCGGGGGGTGGGTACAATGAGCAGTTCTTC